These 5 T cell receptor beta chains were all obtained from the same sample, sequenced in a study of blood T cell repertoires in COVID-19. Assay: immunoSEQ multiplex PCR; the TCRdb copy retains only in-frame clones and omits some. The sample has 350,000 to 500,000 clones, roughly 88% seen once; the top ten hold roughly 1.4%. Sample: PBMCs or T cells enriched from blood (not recorded which). The source of these receptors is a woman younger than 30 who had been exposed to COVID-19.

The chain couples TRBV3-1 (or the pseudogene TRBV3-2) to TRBJ2-2; TRBD2 matches 13 bases. The CDR3 is 19 residues long. J was trimmed by 2 bases and V by 4 bases; bases with no gene match: 10. The germline CDR1 and CDR2 sequences are LGHDT and YNNKEL (reference sequence). CDR3 DNA: TGTGCCAGCAGCCCTCTACTCGGGACTAGCGGGGAAAACACCGGGGAGCTGTTTTTT. It translates to CASSPLLGTSGENTGELFF.

The gene calls are TRBV7-8 and TRBJ1-2; TRBD1 is a possible D gene (5 bases). Germline lookup yields CDR1 SGHVS and CDR2 FQNEAQ. The CDR3 runs 16 residues. V was pared by 2 bases and J by 7 bases, with 20 bases between. The CDR3 sequence is CASSLTGGAGWIGYTF. The CDR3 nucleotides are TGTGCCAGCAGCTTAACGGGAGGAGCAGGGTGGATTGGCTACACCTTC.

The table lists this clone with a count of one. The chain links TRBV7-9 to TRBJ2-7; TRBD1 matches 10 bases. V trimming: 4 bases; J trimming: 7 bases; junction bases outside the gene matches: 7. This CDR3 has 14 residues. Germline assignment: CDR1 SEHNR and CDR2 FQNEAQ (reference sequence). Here the CDR3 reads CASSWGQGKWEQYF. CDR3 DNA: TGTGCCAGCAGCTGGGGACAGGGGAAATGGGAGCAGTACTTC.

This chain connects TRBV10-3 to TRBJ1-6; D call uncertain. This CDR3 has 14 amino acids. Trimming removed 8 bases at V and 0 bases at J, with 8 bases between. The V gene's germline CDR1 is ENHRY and CDR2 SYGVKD. CDR3: CAIAPSSYNSPLHF. The CDR3 DNA reads TGTGCCATCGCCCCGAGCTCCTATAATTCACCCCTCCACTTT.

The chain is built from TRBV15 and TRBJ2-1; 8 nucleotides match TRBD2. The ends lost 3 bases at V and 5 bases at J; junction bases unmatched: 6. CDR1 and CDR2 (germline): LNHNV, YYDKDF (reference sequence). The CDR3 has 15 residues. CDR3 DNA: TGTGCCACCAGCAGCGGGGGGGCCGGGCACAATGAGCAGTTCTTC. Translation: CATSSGGAGHNEQFF.